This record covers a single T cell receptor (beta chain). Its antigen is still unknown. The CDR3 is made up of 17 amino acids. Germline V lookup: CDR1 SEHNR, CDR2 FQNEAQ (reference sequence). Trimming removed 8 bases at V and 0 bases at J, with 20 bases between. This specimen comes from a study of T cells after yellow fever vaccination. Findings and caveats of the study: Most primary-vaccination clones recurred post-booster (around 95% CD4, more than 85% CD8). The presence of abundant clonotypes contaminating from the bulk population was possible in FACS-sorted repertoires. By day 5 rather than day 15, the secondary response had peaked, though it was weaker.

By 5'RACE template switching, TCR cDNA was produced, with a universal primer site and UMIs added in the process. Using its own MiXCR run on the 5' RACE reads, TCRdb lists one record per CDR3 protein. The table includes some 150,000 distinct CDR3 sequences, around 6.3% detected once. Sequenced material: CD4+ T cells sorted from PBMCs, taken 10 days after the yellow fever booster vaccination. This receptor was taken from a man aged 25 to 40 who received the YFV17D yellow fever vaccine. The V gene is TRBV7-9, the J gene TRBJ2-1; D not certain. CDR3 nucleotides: TGTGCCAGCGTCCCCCGGTCGGGCAAGAGCTCCTACAATGAGCAGTTCTTC. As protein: CASVPRSGKSSYNEQFF.